This T cell receptor (beta chain) was sequenced for a study of blood T cell repertoires in COVID-19. Study as a whole: Sample material is recorded as cDNA or gDNA derived from T cells, B-cell-depleted T cells, or PBMCs.

The CDR3 totals 14 residues. V gave up 5 bases and J gave up 6 bases, with 18 bases separating them. Per germline, CDR1 SGHDT and CDR2 YYEEEE. In the original analysis: Amplification of reference gene primers was used by the study to estimate nucleated cell counts. The assay was immunoSEQ multiplex PCR, and TCRdb's table has in-frame clones only and misses some. From that table come the V and J calls and clone size; the DNA was used to work out D and trimming. The sample lists over 150,000 clones; approximately 87% were seen once. Seattle's enrolled individuals joined amid active infection and were then monitored longitudinally.

Sequenced sample: peripheral blood. This chain joins TRBV5-6 and TRBJ2-7; D gene unclear. The origin of this receptor is a woman aged 70-85 years with COVID-19, enrolled during active disease. CDR3 residues: CASSPVILPGEQYF. The CDR3 coding sequence is TGTGCCAGCAGTCCGGTGATCCTACCAGGCGAGCAGTACTTC.